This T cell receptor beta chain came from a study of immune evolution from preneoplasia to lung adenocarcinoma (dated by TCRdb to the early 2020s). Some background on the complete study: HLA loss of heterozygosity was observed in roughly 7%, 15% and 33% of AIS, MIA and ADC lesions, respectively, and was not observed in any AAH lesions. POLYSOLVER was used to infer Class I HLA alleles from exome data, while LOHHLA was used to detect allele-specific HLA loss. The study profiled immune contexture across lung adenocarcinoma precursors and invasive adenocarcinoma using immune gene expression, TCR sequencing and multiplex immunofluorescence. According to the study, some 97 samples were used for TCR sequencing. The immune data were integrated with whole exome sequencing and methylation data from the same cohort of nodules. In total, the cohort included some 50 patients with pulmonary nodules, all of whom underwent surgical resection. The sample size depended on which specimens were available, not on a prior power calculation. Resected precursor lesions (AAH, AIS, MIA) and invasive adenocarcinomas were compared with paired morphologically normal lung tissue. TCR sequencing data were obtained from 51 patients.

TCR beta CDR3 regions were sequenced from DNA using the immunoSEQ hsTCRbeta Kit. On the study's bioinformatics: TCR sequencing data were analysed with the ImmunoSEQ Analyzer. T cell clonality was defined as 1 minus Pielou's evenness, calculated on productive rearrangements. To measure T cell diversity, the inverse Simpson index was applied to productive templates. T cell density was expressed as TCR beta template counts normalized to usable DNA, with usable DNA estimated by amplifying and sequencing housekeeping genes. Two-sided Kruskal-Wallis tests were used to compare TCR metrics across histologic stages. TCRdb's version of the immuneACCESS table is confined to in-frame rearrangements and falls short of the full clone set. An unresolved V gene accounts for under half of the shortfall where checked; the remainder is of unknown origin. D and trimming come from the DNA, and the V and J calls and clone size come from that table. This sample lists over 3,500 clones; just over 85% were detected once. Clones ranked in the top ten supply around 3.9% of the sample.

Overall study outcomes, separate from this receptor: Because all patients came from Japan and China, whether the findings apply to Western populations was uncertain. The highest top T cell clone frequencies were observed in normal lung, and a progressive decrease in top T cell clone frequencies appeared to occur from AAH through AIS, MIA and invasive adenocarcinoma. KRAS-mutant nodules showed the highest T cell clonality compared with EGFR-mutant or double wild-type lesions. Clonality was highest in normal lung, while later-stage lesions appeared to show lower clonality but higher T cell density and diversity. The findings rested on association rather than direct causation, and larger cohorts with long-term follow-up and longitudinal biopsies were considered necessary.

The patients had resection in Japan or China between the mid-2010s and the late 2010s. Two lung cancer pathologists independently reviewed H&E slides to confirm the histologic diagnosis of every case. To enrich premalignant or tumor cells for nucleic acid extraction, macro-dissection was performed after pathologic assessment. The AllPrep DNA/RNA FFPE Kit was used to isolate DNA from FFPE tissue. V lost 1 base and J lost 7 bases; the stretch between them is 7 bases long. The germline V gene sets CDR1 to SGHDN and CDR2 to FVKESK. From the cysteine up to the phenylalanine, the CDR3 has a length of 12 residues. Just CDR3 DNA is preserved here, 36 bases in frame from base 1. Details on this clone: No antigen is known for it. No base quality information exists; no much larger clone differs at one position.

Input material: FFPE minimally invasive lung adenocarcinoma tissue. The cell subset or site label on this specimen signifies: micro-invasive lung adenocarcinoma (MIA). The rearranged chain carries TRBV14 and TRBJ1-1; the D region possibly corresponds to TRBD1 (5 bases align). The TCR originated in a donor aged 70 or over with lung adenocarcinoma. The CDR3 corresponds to CASSQGGLEAFF. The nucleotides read TGTGCCAGCAGCCAAGGGGGCCTTGAAGCTTTCTTT.